These 19 T cell receptor beta chains were all obtained from the same sample, sequenced in a study of T-cell memory formation after mild COVID-19. TCRdb re-called the 5' RACE reads through MiXCR, storing one row per CDR3 protein. The sample shows 150,000 or so distinct CDR3 sequences, about 15% of them seen only once. Sequenced material: PBMCs or a T cell subset sorted from them (not recorded which). The receptors were sampled from an adult woman who had mild COVID-19 (a few samples of this study predate the infection). Cell type and time point are not known.

At least ten counts were recorded for this clonotype. The chain combines TRBV5-1 with TRBJ2-1, with D unclear. This CDR3 is 14 amino acids long. V dropped 4 bases and J dropped 10 bases, with 18 bases sitting between them. The germline V gene has CDR1 SGHRS and CDR2 YFSETQ. The CDR3 reads CASSGALDPAEQFF. The CDR3 DNA reads as TGCGCCAGCAGCGGAGCTCTCGATCCCGCAGAGCAGTTCTTC.

In its sample, this clonotype was seen a few times. The V gene is TRBV12-3 or TRBV12-4, the J gene TRBJ2-7; D remains unclear. The CDR3 loop spans 15 amino acids. The ends were cut back, 4 bases at V and 0 bases at J, with 13 bases in the middle. Here the CDR3 reads CASSYGPTSSYEQYF. In nucleotides, the CDR3 is TGTGCCAGCAGTTACGGACCGACGAGCTCCTACGAGCAGTACTTC.

This clonotype was recorded a few times. The chain links TRBV7-2 to TRBJ2-7; 8 positions match TRBD1. CDR1 and CDR2 (germline): SGHTA, FQGNSA. V shed 3 bases and J 9 bases; nucleotides not matched to a gene: 10. The CDR3 length is 14 residues. CDR3 loop: CASSLGQALWGQYF. The CDR3 DNA reads as TGTGCCAGCAGCTTGGGACAGGCCCTGTGGGGGCAGTACTTC.

The table lists this clonotype with a few counts. This chain uses TRBV10-3 with TRBJ2-1; no firm D call. The germline V and J ends were trimmed by 4 bases and 5 bases, with 9 bases remaining between them. Germline V gene lookup returns CDR1 ENHRY and CDR2 SYGVKD. The CDR3 has 13 residues. The CDR3 nucleotides are TGTGCCATCAGTGTTGGCTATGACAATGAGCAGTTCTTC. Protein: CAISVGYDNEQFF.

This clonotype was counted only a few times. This chain joins TRBV2 and TRBJ2-7, with TRBD2 matching 13 bases. With 6 bases clipped from V and 2 bases from J, the junction kept 4 bases outside the gene matches. The CDR3 has 15 amino acids. CDR1 and CDR2 (germline): SNHLY, FYNNEI. CDR3 region: CASSAGLAGAYEQYF. The CDR3 region has the DNA TGTGCCAGCAGCGCAGGACTAGCGGGGGCCTACGAGCAGTACTTC.

This clonotype occurred a few times. V usage is TRBV7-9 and J usage is TRBJ1-1; D is ambiguous. Germline V lookup: CDR1 SEHNR, CDR2 FQNEAQ (reference sequence). V shed 5 bases and J shed 11 bases, with 15 bases lying between them. This CDR3 is built from 12 residues. The CDR3 bases are TGTGCCAGCAGCCTAAGCCGGGAACGGGCTTTCTTT. It is translated as CASSLSRERAFF.

This clonotype was found a few times. V and J are TRBV7-6 and TRBJ2-3, with 13 bases lining up with TRBD2. Germline CDR1 SGHVS, CDR2 FNYEAQ. With V trimmed by 5 bases and J by 5 bases, 7 bases remained unmatched. The CDR3 loop spans 16 amino acids. The CDR3, as DNA: TGTGCCAGCAGCCGGACTAGCGGGAGTAATGGAGATACGCAGTATTTT. It encodes CASSRTSGSNGDTQYF.

Note on this clonotype: Lacking the conserved final phenylalanine or tryptophan, this CDR3 likely reflects a read error. This sequence joins TRBV7-9 and TRBJ2-1; 8 bases match TRBD1. Germline V gene data show CDR1 as SEHNR and CDR2 as FQNEAQ (reference sequence). The CDR3 totals 17 residues. V was pared by 4 bases and J by 3 bases, with 11 bases of the junction left unmatched. CDR3 sequence: CASSSPHGQGVYNEQFL. CDR3 sequence (DNA): TGTGCCAGCAGCTCGCCCCACGGACAGGGAGTCTACAATGAGCAGTTCTTA.

This rearrangement joins TRBV9 to TRBJ2-2; no firm D call. The germline V gene has CDR1 SGDLS and CDR2 YYNGEE. CDR3 size: 12 residues. Trimming pared 3 bases from V and 5 bases from J, leaving 5 bases between. CDR3 in amino acids: CASSAVTGELFF. For the CDR3, the DNA is TGTGCCAGCAGCGCTGTGACCGGGGAGCTGTTTTTT. Complete variable domain (other parts from reference TRBV9 and TRBJ2-2): DSGVTQTPKHLITATGQRVTLRCSPRSGDLSVYWYQQSLDQGLQFLIQYYNGEERAKGNILERFSAQQFPDLHSELNLSSLELGDSALYFCASSAVTGELFFGEGSRLTVL.

The table lists this clonotype with a few counts. The rearrangement links TRBV12-3 or TRBV12-4 to TRBJ1-6; 7 bases align to TRBD1. V lost 3 bases to trimming and J lost 7 bases; unmatched junction nucleotides: 6. The CDR3 covers 15 residues. The CDR3 loop is CASSFTQGGNSPLHF. The CDR3 coding sequence is TGTGCCAGCAGTTTTACCCAGGGGGGGAATTCACCCCTCCACTTT.

This clonotype was detected only a few times. The chain recombines TRBV12-3 or TRBV12-4 with TRBJ2-1, with no clear D. The CDR3 has 12 amino acids. V lost 2 bases and J lost 10, with 9 bases in between. CDR3: CASSLKAPEQFF. CDR3 DNA sequence: TGTGCCAGCAGTTTAAAAGCTCCCGAGCAGTTCTTC.

The table lists this clonotype with a few counts. The chain employs TRBV27 and TRBJ2-3; a possible D gene is TRBD2 (6 bases). V lost 6 bases, J lost 2 bases, and 12 bases lay in between. The CDR3 has 14 residues. Germline assignment: CDR1 MNHEY and CDR2 SMNVEV (reference sequence). CDR3 sequence: CASRAGRHTDTQYF. The CDR3 DNA follows: TGTGCCAGCAGGGCGGGACGGCACACAGATACGCAGTATTTT.

The chain uses TRBV12-3 or TRBV12-4 and TRBJ2-5; D may match TRBD1 or TRBD2 (5 bases each). The CDR3 has 14 amino acids. V was clipped by 5 bases and J by 5 bases, with 15 bases between them. The CDR3: CASSPWGIEETQYF. Here the CDR3 DNA reads TGTGCCAGCAGTCCTTGGGGGATTGAGGAGACCCAGTACTTC.

This chain connects TRBV24-1 to TRBJ2-5; D uncertain. Germline loops: CDR1 KGHDR, CDR2 SFDVKD. V dropped 2 bases and J dropped 11 bases, with 11 bases sitting between them. CDR3 size: 12 residues. CDR3 coding DNA: TGTGCCACCAGTGATTCCGGACCCAAGCAGTACTTC. Its translation is CATSDSGPKQYF.

This chain uses TRBV19 with TRBJ2-7, with 11 positions matching TRBD1. Germline CDR1 reads LNHDA; CDR2 reads SQIVND (reference sequence). The CDR3 has 15 amino acids. Unmatched junction bases numbered 7, after V lost 6 bases and J lost 3 bases. The CDR3 DNA sequence: TGTGCCAGTAGGGGACTTGGGACAGGGGGCTACGAGCAGTACTTC. Protein product: CASRGLGTGGYEQYF.

This clonotype has more than one count but fewer than ten. CDR3 nucleotide sequence: TGTGCCAGCACCAACGGACGGGCAACTAACTATGGCTACACCTTC. It codes for CASTNGRATNYGYTF. This sequence joins TRBV6-5 and TRBJ1-2; D gene uncertain. V gave up 7 bases and J gave up 0 bases, with 15 bases separating them. Looked up from germline, CDR1 is MNHEY and CDR2 is SVGAGI. The CDR3 covers 15 residues.

This clonotype was seen a handful of times. This chain links TRBV4-3 with TRBJ1-1, with D unresolved. CDR1 and CDR2 (germline): LGHNA, YSLEER. The CDR3 is 13 residues long. V was shortened by 1 base and J by 6 bases, with 9 bases between the two germline ends. CDR3 loop: CASSQGPAAEAFF. CDR3 in DNA: TGCGCCAGCAGCCAAGGCCCGGCGGCTGAAGCTTTCTTT.

This clonotype was observed a few times. The rearrangement joins TRBV27 to TRBJ2-7; TRBD1 matches 7 bases. This CDR3 is built from 13 residues. The germline CDR1 and CDR2 sequences are MNHEY and SMNVEV (reference sequence). V was pared by 2 bases and J by 5 bases, with 3 bases of the junction left unmatched. CDR3 sequence: CASSLKGGDEQYF. CDR3 in DNA: TGTGCCAGCAGTTTAAAAGGGGGCGACGAGCAGTACTTC.

V gene TRBV25-1 combines with J gene TRBJ2-1; 12 bases line up with TRBD2. This CDR3 region has 17 residues. The germline V gene has CDR1 MGHDK and CDR2 SYGVNS. V lost 1 base, J lost 7 bases, and 8 bases stayed unmatched. CDR3 bases: TGTGCCAGCAGTGAATGGGCTAGCGGGGGGGCTAGGAATGAGCAGTTCTTC. Its protein product is CASSEWASGGARNEQFF.